This passage covers 6 T cell receptor beta chains from one sample sequenced in a study of glioma-infiltrating T cells after dendritic cell vaccination. The time point is: after dendritic cell vaccination, including at tumor progression/relapse. Generated by immunoSEQ multiplex PCR, the TCRdb table keeps only in-frame clones and is missing some. This sample has under 75,000 clones, with 85% found just once. Sequenced here: blood, sampled after dendritic cell vaccination. The receptors derive from a human donor with glioblastoma.

The chain is built from TRBV6-1 and TRBJ1-6; 8 nucleotides align to TRBD1. CDR3 length: 15 amino acids. V lost 6 bases and J lost 4; bases outside the gene matches: 5. Germline values: CDR1 MNHNS, CDR2 SASEGT. The CDR3 DNA is TGTGCCAGCAGCGGGGACAGGTCGTATAATTCACCCCTCCACTTT. The encoded protein is CASSGDRSYNSPLHF.

V gene TRBV6-5 combines with J gene TRBJ2-7, with 7 bases aligning to TRBD2. V lost 2 bases, J lost 2 bases, and 3 bases stayed unmatched. The CDR3 runs 14 residues. Germline CDR1 and CDR2: MNHEY and SVGAGI. In DNA form, the CDR3 reads TGTGCCAGCAGTTACAGCGGGGCGGCCTACGAGCAGTACTTC. Translating gives CASSYSGAAYEQYF.

The chain carries TRBV10-3 and TRBJ2-5; TRBD2 aligns across 7 bases. The V segment lost 6 bases and the J segment 2 bases; nucleotides outside the gene matches: 9. The CDR3 runs to 15 residues. Germline lookup yields CDR1 ENHRY and CDR2 SYGVKD. CDR3 DNA sequence: TGTGCCATCAGGGACTCTAGCGGAGGGCAAGAGACCCAGTACTTC. It codes for CAIRDSSGGQETQYF.

V usage is TRBV6-5 and J usage is TRBJ2-5, with TRBD2 identical over 10 bases. Germline assignment: CDR1 MNHEY and CDR2 SVGAGI. CDR3 length: 16 amino acids. V trimming: 2 bases; J trimming: 6 bases; junction bases outside the gene matches: 9. CDR3 nucleotides: TGTGCCAGCAGTTACGGAGCTAGCGGGGGTTTAAAGACCCAGTACTTC. Protein sequence: CASSYGASGGLKTQYF.

V usage is TRBV14 and J usage is TRBJ2-5, with TRBD2 matching 10 bases. Per germline, CDR1 SGHDN and CDR2 FVKESK. J gave up 4 bases and V 1 base, and 3 bases lay outside the gene matches. This CDR3 region has 15 residues. DNA of the CDR3: TGTGCCAGCAGCCAAGCGCTAGCGGGGGCAGAGACCCAGTACTTC. Protein product: CASSQALAGAETQYF.

The chain couples TRBV7-8 to TRBJ1-5; 9 bases are shared with TRBD1. Trimming cost V 0 bases and J 4 bases; bases outside gene matches: 10. The germline gives CDR1 SGHVS, CDR2 FQNEAQ. The CDR3 spans 18 residues. In nucleotides, the CDR3 is TGTGCCAGCAGCTTAGCGCGGACAGGGGTCCGCAGGAATCAGCCCCAGCATTTT. This encodes CASSLARTGVRRNQPQHF.